This T cell receptor beta chain originates from a study of T cells in women clearing cervical HPV infection. As to this clone: The antigen is undetermined. With the read ending 3 residues before the CDR3 end, the germline J gene is used to fill in that end.

Study-level findings and limits: Richness plus V gene abundances separated cases from controls with AUC 0.8 to 0.85.

Germline CDR1 is SNHLY and CDR2 is FYNNEI. The CDR3 is 13 residues long. Repertoires were generated with immunoSEQ multiplex PCR, while TCRdb's copy carries only in-frame clones and drops some. Its clone listing holds fewer than 25,000 clones. The sample was blood buffy coat. The rearrangement uses TRBV2 and TRBJ1-2; no clear D gene. The sequence derives from a woman between 18 and 69 years old with a cervical HPV16 infection that either progressed to CIN3+ or cleared (not recorded which). The CDR3 spells CASSTLAGYDYTF. The CDR3 DNA, read in part, is TGTGCCAGCAGCACACTAGCGGGTTACGAC. The variable domain in full, completed from reference TRBV2 and TRBJ1-2, reads EPEVTQTPSHQVTQMGQEVILRCVPISNHLYFYWYRQILGQKVEFLVSFYNNEISEKSEIFDDQFSVERPDGSNFTLKIRSTKLEDSAMYFCASSTLAGYDYTFGSGTRLTVV.